The source of this TCR beta chain is a study of blood T cell repertoires in COVID-19 (dated by TCRdb to about 2020). Regarding the study in general: Collaborator samples came from the United States, Italy and Spain and covered acute and convalescent phases of COVID-19. Subjects who had been exposed to COVID-19, were actively infected with it, or had recovered from it provided the deeply sampled blood TCRbeta repertoires that made up the dataset. The repertoires were released in a freely available public database meant as a resource for research on the immune response to SARS-CoV-2. Samples were obtained from the ongoing ImmuneRACE study (first 160 participants) and from 1,254 subjects provided by 6 global collaborators. The material from the prospective study consisted of cDNA or gDNA derived from T cells, B-cell-depleted T cells, or PBMCs. A de-identified subject ID, COVID-19 status, age in years and sex were almost always included in the sample metadata. Where available, HLA class I and class II types were taken from metadata supplied by the sample provider and were not determined by assay-based typing. The research as a whole found: The amount of clinical and demographic metadata varied by source and participant and was provided uncurated.

Each collaborating institution followed its own protocols to collect whole blood in K2EDTA tubes. Collaborator samples were shipped for TCRbeta analysis as frozen whole blood, isolated PBMCs, or DNA extracted from either sample type. A distance of 3 bases separates the germline ends of V and J, which lose 2 bases and 0 bases respectively. From a lookup of the germline V gene, CDR1 and CDR2 are KGHDR and SFDVKD. The CDR3, from cysteine to phenylalanine, totals 13 residues. Only the CDR3 DNA is retained, 39 bases long and in frame from the first base. The immunoSEQ Assay, a bias-controlled multiplex PCR, was used to amplify TCRbeta CDR3 regions from genomic DNA. In the source study's methods: The number of nucleated cells in each sample was estimated by amplification of reference gene primers within the assay. To quantify the absolute abundance of each unique TCRbeta CDR3 rearrangement, sequence reads were collapsed and filtered. For each sample, productive Simpson clonality was calculated as the square root of Simpson's diversity index over productive rearrangements. TCRdb holds this immuneACCESS table with in-frame rearrangements only. Some clones are missing; in checked studies, unresolved V genes explain under half, and the rest has no known cause. D and trimming were read from the DNA, whereas the V and J calls and clone size are those reported in that table. In all, the sample holds some 160,000 clones, and 83% of those were seen once. The ten largest clones take up over 2% of the sample.

As for this clone: Its binding antigen is unknown. It has no much larger one-base neighbor in the sample; base qualities were not kept.

The V and J genes are TRBV24-1 and TRBJ2-5, with the D gene not confidently named. Sequenced: peripheral blood. The clonotype comes from an elderly woman with acute or convalescent COVID-19. The DNA sequence follows: TGTGCCACCAGTGATTCGTACCAAGAGACCCAGTACTTC. The translation is CATSDSYQETQYF.